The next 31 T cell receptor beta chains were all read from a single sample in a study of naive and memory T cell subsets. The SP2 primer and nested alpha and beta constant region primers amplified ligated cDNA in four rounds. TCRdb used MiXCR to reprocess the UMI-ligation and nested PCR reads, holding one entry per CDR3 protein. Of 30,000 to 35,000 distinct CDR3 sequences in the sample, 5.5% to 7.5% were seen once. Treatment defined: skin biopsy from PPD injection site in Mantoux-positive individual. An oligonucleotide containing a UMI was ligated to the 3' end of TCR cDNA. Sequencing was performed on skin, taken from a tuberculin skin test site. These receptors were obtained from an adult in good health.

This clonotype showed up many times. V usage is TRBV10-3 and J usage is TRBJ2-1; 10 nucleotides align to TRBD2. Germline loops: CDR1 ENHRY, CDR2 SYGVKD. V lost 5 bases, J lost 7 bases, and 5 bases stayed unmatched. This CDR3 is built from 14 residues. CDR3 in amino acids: CAISTSGEPNEQFF. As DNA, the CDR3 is TGTGCCATCAGTACTAGCGGGGAGCCAAATGAGCAGTTCTTC.

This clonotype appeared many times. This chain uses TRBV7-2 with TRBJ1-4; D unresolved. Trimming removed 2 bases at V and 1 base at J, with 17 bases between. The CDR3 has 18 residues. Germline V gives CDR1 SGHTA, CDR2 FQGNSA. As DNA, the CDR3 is TGTGCCAGCAGCTTAAACGTACGGCTTAGAGGAACTAATGAAAAACTGTTTTTT. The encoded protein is CASSLNVRLRGTNEKLFF.

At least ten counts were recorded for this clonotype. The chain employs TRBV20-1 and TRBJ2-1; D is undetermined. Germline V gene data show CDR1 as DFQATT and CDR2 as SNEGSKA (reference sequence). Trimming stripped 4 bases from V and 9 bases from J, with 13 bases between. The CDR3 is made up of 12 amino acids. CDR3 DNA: TGCAGTGCTAAACGGGTATCGGGTGAGCAGTTCTTC. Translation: CSAKRVSGEQFF.

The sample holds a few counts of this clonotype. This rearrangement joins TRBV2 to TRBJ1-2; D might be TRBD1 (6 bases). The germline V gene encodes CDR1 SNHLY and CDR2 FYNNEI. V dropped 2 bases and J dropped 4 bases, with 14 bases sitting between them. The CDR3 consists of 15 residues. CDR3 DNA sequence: TGTGCCAGCAGTGAAAGTGTAGGACAGCGCTATGGCTACACCTTC. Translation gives CASSESVGQRYGYTF.

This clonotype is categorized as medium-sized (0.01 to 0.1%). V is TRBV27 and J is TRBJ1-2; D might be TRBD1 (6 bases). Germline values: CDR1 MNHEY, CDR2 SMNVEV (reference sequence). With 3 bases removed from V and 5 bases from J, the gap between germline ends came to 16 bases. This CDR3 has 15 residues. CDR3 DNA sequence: TGTGCCAGCAGTTTGGCAGGGGCAGAGAGGTATGGCTACACCTTC. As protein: CASSLAGAERYGYTF.

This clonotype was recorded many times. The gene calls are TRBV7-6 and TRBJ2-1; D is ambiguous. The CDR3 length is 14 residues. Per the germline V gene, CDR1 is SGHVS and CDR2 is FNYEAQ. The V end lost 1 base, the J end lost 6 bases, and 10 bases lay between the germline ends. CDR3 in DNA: TGTGCCAGCAGCTTAGTTTCGGCTAGCAATGAGCAGTTCTTC. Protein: CASSLVSASNEQFF.

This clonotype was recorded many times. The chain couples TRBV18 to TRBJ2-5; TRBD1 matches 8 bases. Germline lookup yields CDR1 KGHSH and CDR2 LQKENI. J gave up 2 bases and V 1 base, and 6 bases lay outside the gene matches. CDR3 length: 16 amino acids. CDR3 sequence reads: CASSPLARGRQETQYF. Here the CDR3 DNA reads TGTGCCAGCTCACCACTGGCCAGGGGGCGTCAAGAGACCCAGTACTTC.

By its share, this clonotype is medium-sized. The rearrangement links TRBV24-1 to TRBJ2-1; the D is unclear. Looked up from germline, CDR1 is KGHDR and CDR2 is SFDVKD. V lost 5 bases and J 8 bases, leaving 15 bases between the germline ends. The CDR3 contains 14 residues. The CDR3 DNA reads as TGTGCCACCAGTGCCGCGGACCCCTCGGATGAGCAGTTCTTC. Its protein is CATSAADPSDEQFF.

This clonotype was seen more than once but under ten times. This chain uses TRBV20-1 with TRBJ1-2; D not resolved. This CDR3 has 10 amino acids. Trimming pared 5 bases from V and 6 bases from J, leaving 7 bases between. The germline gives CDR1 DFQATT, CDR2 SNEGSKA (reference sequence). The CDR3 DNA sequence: TGCAGTGCTGTGGGAGATGGCTACACCTTC. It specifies CSAVGDGYTF.

This CDR3 reads CASRGGQMSSGGKQETQYF. The DNA of the CDR3 is TGTGCCAGCAGAGGGGGACAGATGTCTAGCGGGGGGAAACAAGAGACCCAGTACTTC. The chain has TRBV2 and TRBJ2-5; 11 nucleotides align to TRBD2. Germline assignment: CDR1 SNHLY and CDR2 FYNNEI. J gave up 2 bases and V 6 bases, and 17 bases lay outside the gene matches. CDR3 length: 19 residues.

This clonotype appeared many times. CDR3 in DNA: TGTGCCAGCAGCGTAGGGGCCAAGTCCTACGAGCAGTACTTC. Residues: CASSVGAKSYEQYF. The gene calls are TRBV9 and TRBJ2-7, with D unresolved. In germline, CDR1 is SGDLS, CDR2 YYNGEE. V dropped 0 bases and J dropped 1 base, with 8 bases sitting between them. This CDR3 has 14 amino acids.

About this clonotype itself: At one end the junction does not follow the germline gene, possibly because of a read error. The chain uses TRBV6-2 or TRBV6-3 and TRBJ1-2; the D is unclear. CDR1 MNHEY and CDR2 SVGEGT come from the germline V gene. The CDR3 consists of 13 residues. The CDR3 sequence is CASREALNYGDTF. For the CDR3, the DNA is TGTGCCAGCAGGGAGGCCCTTAATTATGGCGACACCTTC.

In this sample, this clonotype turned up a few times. CDR3 bases: TGTGCCAGCAGAAAAAACCGGGACAGGGCTCGCACCGGGGAGCTGTTTTTT. Amino acid sequence: CASRKNRDRARTGELFF. The chain links TRBV6-2 or TRBV6-3 to TRBJ2-2; TRBD1 aligns across 9 bases. V lost 6 bases, J lost 4 bases, and 12 bases stayed unmatched. Germline lookup yields CDR1 MNHEY and CDR2 SVGEGT. The CDR3 contains 17 residues.

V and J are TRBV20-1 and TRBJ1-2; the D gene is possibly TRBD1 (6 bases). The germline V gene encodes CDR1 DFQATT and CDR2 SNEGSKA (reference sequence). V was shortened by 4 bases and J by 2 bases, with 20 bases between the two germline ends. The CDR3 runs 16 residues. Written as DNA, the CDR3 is TGCAGTGCTATTCTCTCCTCTGGACAGCAGAACTATGGCTACACCTTC. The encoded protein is CSAILSSGQQNYGYTF.

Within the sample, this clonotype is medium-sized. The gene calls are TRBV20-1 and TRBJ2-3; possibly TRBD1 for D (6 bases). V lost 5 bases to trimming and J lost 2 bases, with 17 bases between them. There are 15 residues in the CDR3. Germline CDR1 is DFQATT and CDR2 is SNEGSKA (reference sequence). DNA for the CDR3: TGCAGTGCTCCCAGGGGACAAAGCTCCACAGATACGCAGTATTTT. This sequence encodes CSAPRGQSSTDTQYF.

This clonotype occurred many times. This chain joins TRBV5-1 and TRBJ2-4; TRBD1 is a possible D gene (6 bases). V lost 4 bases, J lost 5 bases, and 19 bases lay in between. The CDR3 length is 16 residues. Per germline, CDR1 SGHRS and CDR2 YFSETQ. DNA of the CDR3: TGCGCCAGCAGCCCGCGACAGGACGTCCCCCAAAACATTCAGTACTTC. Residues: CASSPRQDVPQNIQYF.

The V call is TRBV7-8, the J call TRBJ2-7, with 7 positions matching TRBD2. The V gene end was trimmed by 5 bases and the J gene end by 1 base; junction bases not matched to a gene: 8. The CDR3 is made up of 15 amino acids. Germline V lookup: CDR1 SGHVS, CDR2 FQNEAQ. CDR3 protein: CASSPERDTSYEQYF. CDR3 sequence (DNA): TGTGCCAGCAGCCCAGAGCGGGATACTTCCTACGAGCAGTACTTC. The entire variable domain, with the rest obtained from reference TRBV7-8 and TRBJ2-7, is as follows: GAGVSQSPRYKVAKRGQDVALRCDPISGHVSLFWYQQALGQGPEFLTYFQNEAQLDKSGLPSDRFFAERPEGSVSTLKIQRTQQEDSAVYLCASSPERDTSYEQYFGPGTRLTVT.

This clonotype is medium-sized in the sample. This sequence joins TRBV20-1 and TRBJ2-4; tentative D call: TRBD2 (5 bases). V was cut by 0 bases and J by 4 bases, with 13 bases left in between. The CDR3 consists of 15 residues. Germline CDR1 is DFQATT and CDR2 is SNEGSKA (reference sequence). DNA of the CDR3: TGCAGTGCTAGAGATTTTGGCGGGCTAAAAAACATTCAGTACTTC. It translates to CSARDFGGLKNIQYF.

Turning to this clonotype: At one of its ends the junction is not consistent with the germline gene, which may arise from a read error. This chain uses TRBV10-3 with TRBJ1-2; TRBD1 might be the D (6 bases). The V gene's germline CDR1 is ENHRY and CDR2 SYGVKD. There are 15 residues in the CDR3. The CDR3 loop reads CAISDLQGMGYGYIF. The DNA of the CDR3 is TGTGCCATCAGTGATCTGCAGGGGATGGGCTATGGCTACATCTTC.

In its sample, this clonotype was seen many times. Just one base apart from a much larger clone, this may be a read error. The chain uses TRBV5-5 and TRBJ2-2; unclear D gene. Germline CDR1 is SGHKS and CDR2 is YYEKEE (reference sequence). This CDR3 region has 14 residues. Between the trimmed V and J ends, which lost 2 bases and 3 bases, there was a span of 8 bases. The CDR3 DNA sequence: TGTGCCAGCAGCTTAGTGGCGTACACCGGGGAGCTGTTTTTT. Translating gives CASSLVAYTGELFF.

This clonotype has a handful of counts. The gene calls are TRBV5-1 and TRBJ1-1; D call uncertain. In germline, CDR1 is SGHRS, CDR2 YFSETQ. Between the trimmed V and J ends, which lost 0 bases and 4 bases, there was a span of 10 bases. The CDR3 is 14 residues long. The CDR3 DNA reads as TGCGCCAGCAGCTTGGCCGGGTTCTCCACTGAAGCTTTCTTT. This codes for CASSLAGFSTEAFF. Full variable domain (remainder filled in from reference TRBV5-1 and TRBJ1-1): KAGVTQTPRYLIKTRGQQVTLSCSPISGHRSVSWYQQTPGQGLQFLFEYFSETQRNKGNFPGRFSGRQFSNSRSEMNVSTLELGDSALYLCASSLAGFSTEAFFGQGTRLTVV.

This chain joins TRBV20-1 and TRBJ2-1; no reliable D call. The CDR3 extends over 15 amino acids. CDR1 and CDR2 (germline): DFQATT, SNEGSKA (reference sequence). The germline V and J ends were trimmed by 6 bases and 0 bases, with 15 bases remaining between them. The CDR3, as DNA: TGCAGTGCCCTGGGCCCTTTGGGCTCCTACAATGAGCAGTTCTTC. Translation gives CSALGPLGSYNEQFF.

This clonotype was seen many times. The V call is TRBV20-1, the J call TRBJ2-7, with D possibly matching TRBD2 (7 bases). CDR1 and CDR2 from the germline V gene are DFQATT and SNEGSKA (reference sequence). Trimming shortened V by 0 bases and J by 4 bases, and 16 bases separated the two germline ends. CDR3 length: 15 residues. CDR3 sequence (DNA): TGCAGTGCTAGAGATCGTGCGGGGGCGGTTTACGAGCAGTACTTC. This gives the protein CSARDRAGAVYEQYF.

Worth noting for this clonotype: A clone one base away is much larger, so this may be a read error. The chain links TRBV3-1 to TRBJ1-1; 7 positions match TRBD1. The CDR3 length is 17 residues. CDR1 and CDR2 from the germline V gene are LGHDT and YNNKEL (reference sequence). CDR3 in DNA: TGTGCCATCAGCCCCCCCCTACAGGGGACGAGGAACACTGAAGCTTTCTTT. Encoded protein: CAISPPLQGTRNTEAFF.

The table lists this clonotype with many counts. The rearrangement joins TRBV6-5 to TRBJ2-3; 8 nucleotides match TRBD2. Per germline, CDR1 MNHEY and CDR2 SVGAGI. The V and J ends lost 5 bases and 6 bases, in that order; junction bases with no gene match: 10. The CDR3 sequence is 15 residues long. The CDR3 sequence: CASSQPGLVSDTQYF. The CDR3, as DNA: TGTGCCAGCAGTCAACCGGGACTAGTTTCCGATACGCAGTATTTT.

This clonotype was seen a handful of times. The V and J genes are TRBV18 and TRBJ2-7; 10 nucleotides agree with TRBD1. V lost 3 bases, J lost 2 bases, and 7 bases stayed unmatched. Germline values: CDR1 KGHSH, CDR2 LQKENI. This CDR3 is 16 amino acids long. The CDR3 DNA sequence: TGTGCCAGCTCACCGCCGGGACAGGGGACAACCTACGAGCAGTACTTC. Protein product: CASSPPGQGTTYEQYF.

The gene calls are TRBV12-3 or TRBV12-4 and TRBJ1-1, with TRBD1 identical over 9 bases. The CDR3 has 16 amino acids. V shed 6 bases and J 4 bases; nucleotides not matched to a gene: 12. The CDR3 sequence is CASRSLLGTGTTEAFF. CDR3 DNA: TGTGCCAGCAGATCCCTGTTAGGGACAGGGACCACTGAAGCTTTCTTT.

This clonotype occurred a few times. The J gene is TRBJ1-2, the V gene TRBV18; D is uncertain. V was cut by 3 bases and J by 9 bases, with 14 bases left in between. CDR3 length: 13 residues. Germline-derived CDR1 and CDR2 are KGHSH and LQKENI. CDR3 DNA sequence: TGTGCCAGCTCACCCGGACTCGGGGATAGCTACACCTTC. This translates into CASSPGLGDSYTF.

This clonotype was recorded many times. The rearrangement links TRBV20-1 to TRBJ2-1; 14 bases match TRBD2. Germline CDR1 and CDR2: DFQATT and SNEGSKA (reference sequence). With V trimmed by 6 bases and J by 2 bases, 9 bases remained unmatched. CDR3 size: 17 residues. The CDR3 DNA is TGCAGTGCCTTAAAAGGGACTAGCGGGGGTCCCTACAATGAGCAGTTCTTC. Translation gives CSALKGTSGGPYNEQFF.

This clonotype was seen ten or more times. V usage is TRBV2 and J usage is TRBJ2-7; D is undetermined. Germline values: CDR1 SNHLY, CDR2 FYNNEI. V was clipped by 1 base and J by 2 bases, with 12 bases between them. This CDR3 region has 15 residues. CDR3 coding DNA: TGTGCCAGCAGTGAAGGCCCCTCTCAGGCCTACGAGCAGTACTTC. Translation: CASSEGPSQAYEQYF.

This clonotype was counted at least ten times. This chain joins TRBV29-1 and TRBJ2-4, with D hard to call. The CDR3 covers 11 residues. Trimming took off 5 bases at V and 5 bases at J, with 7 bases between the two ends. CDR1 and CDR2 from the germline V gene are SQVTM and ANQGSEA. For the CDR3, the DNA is TGCAGCGTTCGACAAGAAAACATTCAGTACTTC. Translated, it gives CSVRQENIQYF.